This T cell receptor beta chain appears in the sequencing data of a study of blood T cell repertoires in COVID-19. As for the study in general: The study drew acute and convalescent COVID-19 samples from the United States, Italy and Spain. Sample material is recorded as cDNA or gDNA derived from T cells, B-cell-depleted T cells, or PBMCs.

The repertoire was sequenced with immunoSEQ multiplex PCR; TCRdb's copy has only in-frame clones and lacks some. The sample has about 68,000 clones, 80% to 90% seen once. The receptor comes from a woman aged 55-75 years with acute or convalescent COVID-19. The sample was peripheral blood.

The CDR3 is CASSQSQGYGNTIYF. The CDR3 DNA follows: TGTGCCAGCAGCCAATCACAGGGTTATGGAAACACCATATATTTT. V usage is TRBV3-1 (or the pseudogene TRBV3-2) and J usage is TRBJ1-3; D is perhaps TRBD1 (6 bases). The germline CDR1 and CDR2 sequences are LGHDT and YNNKEL (reference sequence). The CDR3 extends over 15 amino acids. V lost 2 bases and J 3 bases, leaving 11 bases between the germline ends.